This T cell receptor (beta chain) comes out of a study of blood T cell repertoires in COVID-19. Germline CDR1 is SGHTA and CDR2 is FQGNSA. The CDR3 runs to 15 residues. Trimming removed 6 bases from V and 1 base from J, with 13 bases in between. Here immunoSEQ multiplex PCR was the method, and the copy in TCRdb shows in-frame clones only, minus some. The repertoire includes 240,000 or so clones, roughly 79% of them detected once, and 7.5% sits in the top ten. The V gene is TRBV7-2, the J gene TRBJ2-4; D ambiguous. This clonotype was obtained from a woman aged 80 or over with COVID-19, enrolled during active disease. The sequenced sample consisted of peripheral blood. CDR3 in DNA: TGTGCCAGCAGGTCATCAGGTTCGGCCAAAAACATTCAGTACTTC. Its translation is CASRSSGSAKNIQYF.